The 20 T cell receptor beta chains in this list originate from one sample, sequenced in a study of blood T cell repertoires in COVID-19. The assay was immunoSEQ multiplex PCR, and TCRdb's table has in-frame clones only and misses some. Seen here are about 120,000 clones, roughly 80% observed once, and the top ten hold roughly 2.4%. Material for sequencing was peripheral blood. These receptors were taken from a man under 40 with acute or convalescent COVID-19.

DNA for the CDR3: TGTGCCAGCAGCTTAGGGCCCCGGGAGCCCTACGAGCAGTACTTC. Its translation is CASSLGPREPYEQYF. The V and J genes are TRBV7-2 and TRBJ2-7, with a tentative D call TRBD2 (6 bases). V was trimmed by 1 base and J by 2 bases, leaving 12 bases between them. Germline-derived CDR1 and CDR2 are SGHTA and FQGNSA. The length of the CDR3 is 15 residues.

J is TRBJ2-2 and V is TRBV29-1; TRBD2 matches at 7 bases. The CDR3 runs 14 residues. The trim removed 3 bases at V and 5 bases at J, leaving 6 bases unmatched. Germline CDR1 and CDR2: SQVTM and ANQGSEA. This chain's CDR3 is CSVELWEGTGELFF. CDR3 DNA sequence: TGCAGCGTTGAGTTGTGGGAGGGGACCGGGGAGCTGTTTTTT.

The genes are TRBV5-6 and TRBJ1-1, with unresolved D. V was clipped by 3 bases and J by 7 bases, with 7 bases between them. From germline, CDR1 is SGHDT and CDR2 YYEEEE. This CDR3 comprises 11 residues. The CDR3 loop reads CASSYTNEAFF. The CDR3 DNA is TGTGCCAGCAGCTACACGAATGAAGCTTTCTTT.

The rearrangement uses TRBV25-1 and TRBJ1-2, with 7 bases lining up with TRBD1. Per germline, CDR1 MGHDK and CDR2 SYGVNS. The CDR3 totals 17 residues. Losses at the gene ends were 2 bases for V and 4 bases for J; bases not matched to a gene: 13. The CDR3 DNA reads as TGTGCCAGCAGTGAAAGGGACAGCGACCTTCCATTCTATGGCTACACCTTC. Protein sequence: CASSERDSDLPFYGYTF.

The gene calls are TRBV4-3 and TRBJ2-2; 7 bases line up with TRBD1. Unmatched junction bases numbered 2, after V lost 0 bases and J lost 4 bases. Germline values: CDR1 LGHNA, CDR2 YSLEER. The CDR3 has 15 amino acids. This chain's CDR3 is CASSQERGLTGELFF. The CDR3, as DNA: TGCGCCAGCAGCCAAGAGAGGGGGCTCACCGGGGAGCTGTTTTTT.

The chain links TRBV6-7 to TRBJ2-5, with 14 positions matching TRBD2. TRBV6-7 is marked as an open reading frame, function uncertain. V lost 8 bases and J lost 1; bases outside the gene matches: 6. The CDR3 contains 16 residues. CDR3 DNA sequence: TGTGCCAGCGAGGGACTAGCGGGAGTTAGCCAAGAGACCCAGTACTTC. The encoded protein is CASEGLAGVSQETQYF.

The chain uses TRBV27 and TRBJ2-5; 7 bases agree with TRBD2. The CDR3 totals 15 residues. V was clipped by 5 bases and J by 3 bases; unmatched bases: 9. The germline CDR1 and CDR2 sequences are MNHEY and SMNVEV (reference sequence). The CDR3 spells CASSKLGAGKETQYF. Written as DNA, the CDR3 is TGTGCCAGCAGTAAGCTTGGAGCGGGAAAAGAGACCCAGTACTTC.

The CDR3 region is CAISELVETGGYTF. CDR3 nucleotides: TGTGCCATCAGTGAGCTGGTGGAGACCGGCGGCTACACCTTC. The gene calls are TRBV10-3 and TRBJ1-2; D is uncertain. This CDR3 comprises 14 residues. Germline CDR1 and CDR2: ENHRY and SYGVKD. V shed 2 bases and J shed 8 bases, with 15 bases lying between them.

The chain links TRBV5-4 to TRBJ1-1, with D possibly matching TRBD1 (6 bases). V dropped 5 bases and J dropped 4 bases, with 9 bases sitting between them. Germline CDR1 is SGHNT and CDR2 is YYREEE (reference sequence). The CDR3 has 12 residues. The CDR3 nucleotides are TGTGCCAGCAGTCAGGACAGCACTGAAGCTTTCTTT. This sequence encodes CASSQDSTEAFF.

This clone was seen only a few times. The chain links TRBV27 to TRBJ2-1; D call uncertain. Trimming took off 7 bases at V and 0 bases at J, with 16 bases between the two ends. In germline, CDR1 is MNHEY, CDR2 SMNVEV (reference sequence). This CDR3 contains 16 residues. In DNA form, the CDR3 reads TGTGCCAGCATGCCCCCAAGCGCCTACTCCTACAATGAGCAGTTCTTC. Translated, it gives CASMPPSAYSYNEQFF.

CDR3 in amino acids: CASSGASGHPSTDTQYF. In nucleotides, the CDR3 is TGTGCCAGTAGCGGGGCTAGCGGACATCCTAGCACAGATACGCAGTATTTT. This chain joins TRBV19 and TRBJ2-3; 7 bases fit TRBD2. CDR1 and CDR2 (germline): LNHDA, SQIVND (reference sequence). The CDR3 is 17 residues long. The trim removed 6 bases at V and 0 bases at J, leaving 12 bases unmatched. Full variable domain (outside the CDR3, taken from reference TRBV19 and TRBJ2-3): DGGITQSPKYLFRKEGQNVTLSCEQNLNHDAMYWYRQDPGQGLRLIYYSQIVNDFQKGDIAEGYSVSREKKESFPLTVTSAQKNPTAFYLCASSGASGHPSTDTQYFGPGTRLTVL.

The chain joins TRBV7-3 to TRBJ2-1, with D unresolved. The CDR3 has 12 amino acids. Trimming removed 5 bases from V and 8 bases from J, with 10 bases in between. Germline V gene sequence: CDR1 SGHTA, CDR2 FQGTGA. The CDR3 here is CASSPNSHEQFF. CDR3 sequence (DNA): TGTGCCAGCAGCCCAAATAGTCATGAGCAGTTCTTC. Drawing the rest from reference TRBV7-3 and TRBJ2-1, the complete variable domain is GAGVSQTPSNKVTEKGKYVELRCDPISGHTALYWYRQSLGQGPEFLIYFQGTGAADDSGLPNDRFFAVRPEGSVSTLKIQRTERGDSAVYLCASSPNSHEQFFGPGTRLTVL.

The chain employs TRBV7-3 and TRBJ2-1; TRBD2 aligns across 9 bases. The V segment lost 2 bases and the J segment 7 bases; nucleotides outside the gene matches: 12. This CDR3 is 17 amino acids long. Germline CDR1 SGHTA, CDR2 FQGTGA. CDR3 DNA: TGTGCCAGCAGCTTATCCAATCCTAGCGGGGTGGTAAATGAGCAGTTCTTC. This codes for CASSLSNPSGVVNEQFF.

This chain's CDR3 is CASSLGQNTGELFF. In DNA, the CDR3 is TGTGCCAGCAGCTTGGGGCAGAACACCGGGGAGCTGTTTTTT. The rearrangement joins TRBV5-5 to TRBJ2-2, with D unclear. The CDR3 is 14 amino acids. Germline V lookup: CDR1 SGHKS, CDR2 YYEKEE (reference sequence). V lost 0 bases to trimming and J lost 1 base, with 4 bases between them. Full variable domain (remainder filled in from reference TRBV5-5 and TRBJ2-2): DAGVTQSPTHLIKTRGQQVTLRCSPISGHKSVSWYQQVLGQGPQFIFQYYEKEERGRGNFPDRFSARQFPNYSSELNVNALLLGDSALYLCASSLGQNTGELFFGEGSRLTVL.

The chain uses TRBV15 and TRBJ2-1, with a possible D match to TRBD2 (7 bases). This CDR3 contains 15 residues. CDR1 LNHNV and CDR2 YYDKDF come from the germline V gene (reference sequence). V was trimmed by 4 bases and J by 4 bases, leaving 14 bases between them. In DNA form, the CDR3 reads TGTGCCACCAGCAAGAACAGGGAGGGTTACAATGAGCAGTTCTTC. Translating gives CATSKNREGYNEQFF.

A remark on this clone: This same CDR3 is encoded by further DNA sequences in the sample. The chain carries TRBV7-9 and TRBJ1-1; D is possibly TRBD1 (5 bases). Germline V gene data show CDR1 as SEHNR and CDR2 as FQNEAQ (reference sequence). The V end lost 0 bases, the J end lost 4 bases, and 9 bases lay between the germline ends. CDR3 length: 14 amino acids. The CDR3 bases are TGTGCCAGCAGCTTAGCCAGGGAAGGCACTGAAGCTTTCTTT. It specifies CASSLAREGTEAFF.

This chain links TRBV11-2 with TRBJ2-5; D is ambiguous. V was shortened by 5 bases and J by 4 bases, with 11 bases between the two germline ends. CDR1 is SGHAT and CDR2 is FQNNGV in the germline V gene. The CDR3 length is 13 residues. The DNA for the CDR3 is TGTGCCAGCAGCGCCCAGGTGGGAGAGACCCAGTACTTC. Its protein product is CASSAQVGETQYF.

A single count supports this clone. The CDR3, as DNA: TGTGCCACCAGTGATAATGAAAAACGGGAGACCCAGTACTTC. Translation gives CATSDNEKRETQYF. This chain links TRBV24-1 with TRBJ2-5; no definite D call. The V and J ends lost 3 bases and 5 bases respectively, with 12 bases between them. The length of the CDR3 is 14 residues. From germline, CDR1 is KGHDR and CDR2 SFDVKD.

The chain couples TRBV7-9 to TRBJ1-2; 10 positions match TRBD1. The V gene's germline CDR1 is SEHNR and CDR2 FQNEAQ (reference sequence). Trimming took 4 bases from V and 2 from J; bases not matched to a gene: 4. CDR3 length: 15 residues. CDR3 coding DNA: TGTGCCAGCAGCTACAGACAGGGGGCAAACTATGGCTACACCTTC. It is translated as CASSYRQGANYGYTF.

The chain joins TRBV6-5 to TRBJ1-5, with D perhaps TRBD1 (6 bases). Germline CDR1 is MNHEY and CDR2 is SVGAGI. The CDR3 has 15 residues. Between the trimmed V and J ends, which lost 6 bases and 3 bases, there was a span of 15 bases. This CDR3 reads CASRFKQGSNQPQHF. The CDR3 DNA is TGTGCCAGCAGGTTCAAACAGGGATCCAATCAGCCCCAGCATTTT.